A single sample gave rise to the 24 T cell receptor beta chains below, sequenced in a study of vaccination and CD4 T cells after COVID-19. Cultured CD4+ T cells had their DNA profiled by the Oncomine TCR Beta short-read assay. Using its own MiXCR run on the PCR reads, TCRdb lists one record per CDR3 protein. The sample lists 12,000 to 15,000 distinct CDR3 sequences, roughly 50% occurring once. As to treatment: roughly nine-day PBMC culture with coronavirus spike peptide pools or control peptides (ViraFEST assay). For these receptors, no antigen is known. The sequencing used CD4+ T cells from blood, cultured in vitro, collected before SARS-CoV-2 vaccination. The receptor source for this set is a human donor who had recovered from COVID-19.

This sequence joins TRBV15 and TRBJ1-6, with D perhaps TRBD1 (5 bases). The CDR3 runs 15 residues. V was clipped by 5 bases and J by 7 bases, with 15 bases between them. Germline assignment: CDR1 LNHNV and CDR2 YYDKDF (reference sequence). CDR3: CATSPGRLNNSPLHF. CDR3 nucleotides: TGTGCCACCAGCCCAGGGAGGTTGAACAATTCACCCCTCCACTTT.

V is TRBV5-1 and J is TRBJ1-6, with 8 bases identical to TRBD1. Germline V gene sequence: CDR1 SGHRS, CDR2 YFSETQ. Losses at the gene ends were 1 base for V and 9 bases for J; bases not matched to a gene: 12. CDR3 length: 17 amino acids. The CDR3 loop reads CASSLIVQGQAGSPLHF. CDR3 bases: TGCGCCAGCAGCTTGATCGTACAGGGACAGGCGGGTTCACCCCTCCACTTT.

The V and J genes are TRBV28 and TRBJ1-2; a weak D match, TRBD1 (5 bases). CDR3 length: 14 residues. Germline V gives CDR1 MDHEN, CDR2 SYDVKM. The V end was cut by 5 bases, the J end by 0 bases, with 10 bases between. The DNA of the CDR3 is TGTGCCAGCAGTCGCGGGGGGGCTAACTATGGCTACACCTTC. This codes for CASSRGGANYGYTF.

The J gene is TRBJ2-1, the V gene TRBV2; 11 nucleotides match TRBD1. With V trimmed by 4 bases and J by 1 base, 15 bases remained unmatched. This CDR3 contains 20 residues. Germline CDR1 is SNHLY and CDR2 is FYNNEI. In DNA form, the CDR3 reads TGTGCCAGCAGTGCCATCCGCGGGACAGGGGGATCCCCATCCTACAATGAGCAGTTCTTC. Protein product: CASSAIRGTGGSPSYNEQFF.

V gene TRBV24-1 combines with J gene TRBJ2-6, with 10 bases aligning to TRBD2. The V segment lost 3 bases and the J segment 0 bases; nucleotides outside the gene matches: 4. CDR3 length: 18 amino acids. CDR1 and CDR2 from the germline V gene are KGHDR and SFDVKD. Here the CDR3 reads CATSDHPSGGSGANVLTF. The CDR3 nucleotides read TGTGCCACCAGTGATCACCCTAGCGGGGGCTCTGGGGCCAACGTCCTGACTTTC.

The CDR3 loop is CASSYGKTFGTSGRAPDTQYF. CDR3 coding DNA: TGTGCCAGCAGTTACGGCAAAACCTTTGGGACTAGCGGGAGGGCCCCCGATACGCAGTATTTT. The J gene is TRBJ2-3, the V gene TRBV6-2 or TRBV6-3, with 16 bases identical to TRBD2. V lost 2 bases to trimming and J lost 6 bases; unmatched junction nucleotides: 17. Germline-derived CDR1 and CDR2 are MNHEY and SVGEGT. CDR3 length: 21 residues.

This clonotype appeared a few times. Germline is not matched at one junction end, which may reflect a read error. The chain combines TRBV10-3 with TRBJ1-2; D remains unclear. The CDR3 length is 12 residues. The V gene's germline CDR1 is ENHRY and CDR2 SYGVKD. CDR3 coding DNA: TGTGCCATCAGTGAGTCGAATTCTCCGAAGAACTTC. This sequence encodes CAISESNSPKNF.

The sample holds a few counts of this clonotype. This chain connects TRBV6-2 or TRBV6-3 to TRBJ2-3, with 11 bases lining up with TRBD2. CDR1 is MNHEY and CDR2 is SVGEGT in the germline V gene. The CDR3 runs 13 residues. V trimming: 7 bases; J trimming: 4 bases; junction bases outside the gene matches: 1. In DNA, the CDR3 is TGTGCCAGCACACTAGCGGGGGCAGATACGCAGTATTTT. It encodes CASTLAGADTQYF.

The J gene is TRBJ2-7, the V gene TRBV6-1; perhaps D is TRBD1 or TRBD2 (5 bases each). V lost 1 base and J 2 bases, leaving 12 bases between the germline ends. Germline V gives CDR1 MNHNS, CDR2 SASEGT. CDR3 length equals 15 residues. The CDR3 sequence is CASSEEGTSPYEQYF. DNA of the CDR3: TGTGCCAGCAGTGAAGAAGGGACGTCACCCTACGAGCAGTACTTC.

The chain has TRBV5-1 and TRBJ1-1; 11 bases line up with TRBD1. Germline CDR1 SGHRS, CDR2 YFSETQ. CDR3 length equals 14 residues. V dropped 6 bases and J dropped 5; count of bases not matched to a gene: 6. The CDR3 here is CASNQDRGQTEAFF. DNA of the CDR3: TGCGCCAGCAACCAGGACAGGGGGCAAACTGAAGCTTTCTTT.

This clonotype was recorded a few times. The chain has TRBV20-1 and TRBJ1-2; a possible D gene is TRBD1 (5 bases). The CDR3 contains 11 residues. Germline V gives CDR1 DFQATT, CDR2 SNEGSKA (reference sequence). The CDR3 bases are TGCAGAGCATCGGGGGACTATGGCTACACCTTC. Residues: CRASGDYGYTF.

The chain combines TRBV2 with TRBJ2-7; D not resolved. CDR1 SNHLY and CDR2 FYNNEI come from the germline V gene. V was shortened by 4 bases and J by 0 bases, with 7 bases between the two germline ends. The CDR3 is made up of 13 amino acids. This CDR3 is CASSAWRSYEQYF. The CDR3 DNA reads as TGTGCCAGCAGTGCGTGGCGCTCCTACGAGCAGTACTTC.

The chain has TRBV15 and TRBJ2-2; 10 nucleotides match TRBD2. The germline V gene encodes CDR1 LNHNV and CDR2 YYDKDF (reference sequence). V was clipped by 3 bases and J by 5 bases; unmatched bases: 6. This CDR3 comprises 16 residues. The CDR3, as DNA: TGTGCCACCAGCAGTCTAGCGGGAGCTCGGACCGGGGAGCTGTTTTTT. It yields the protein CATSSLAGARTGELFF.

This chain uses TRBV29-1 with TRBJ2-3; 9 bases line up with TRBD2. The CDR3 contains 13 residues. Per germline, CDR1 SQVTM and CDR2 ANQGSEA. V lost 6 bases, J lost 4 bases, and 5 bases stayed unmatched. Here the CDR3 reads CSVRSSGADTQYF. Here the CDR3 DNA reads TGCAGCGTAAGATCTAGCGGGGCAGATACGCAGTATTTT.

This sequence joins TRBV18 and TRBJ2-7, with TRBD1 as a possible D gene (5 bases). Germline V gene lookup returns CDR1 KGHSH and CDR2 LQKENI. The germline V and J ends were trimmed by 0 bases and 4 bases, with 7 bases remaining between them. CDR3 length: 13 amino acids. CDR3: CASSPPDRYEQYF. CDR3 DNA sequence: TGTGCCAGCTCACCACCCGACAGATACGAGCAGTACTTC. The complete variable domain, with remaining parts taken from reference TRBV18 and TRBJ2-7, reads NAGVMQNPRHLVRRRGQEARLRCSPMKGHSHVYWYRQLPEEGLKFMVYLQKENIIDESGMPKERFSAEFPKEGPSILRIQQVVRGDSAAYFCASSPPDRYEQYFGPGTRLTVT.

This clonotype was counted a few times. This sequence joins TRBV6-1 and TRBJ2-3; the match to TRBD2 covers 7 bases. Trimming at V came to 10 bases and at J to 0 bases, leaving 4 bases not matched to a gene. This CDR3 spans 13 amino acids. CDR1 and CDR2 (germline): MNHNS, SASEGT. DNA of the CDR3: TGTGCCACCAAGCGGGGTAGCACAGATACGCAGTATTTT. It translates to CATKRGSTDTQYF.

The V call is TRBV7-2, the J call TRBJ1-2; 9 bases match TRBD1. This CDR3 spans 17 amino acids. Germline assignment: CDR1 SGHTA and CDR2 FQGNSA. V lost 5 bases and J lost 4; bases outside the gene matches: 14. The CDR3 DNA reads TGTGCCAGCAGCAGGGGGGGAACAGGGGGCGATGTCTATGGCTACACCTTC. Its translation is CASSRGGTGGDVYGYTF.

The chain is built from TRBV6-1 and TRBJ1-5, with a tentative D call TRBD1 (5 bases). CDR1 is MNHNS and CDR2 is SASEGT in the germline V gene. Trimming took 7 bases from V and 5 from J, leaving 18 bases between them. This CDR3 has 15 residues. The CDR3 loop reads CASIVGGTGDQPQHF. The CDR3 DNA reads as TGTGCCAGCATCGTGGGAGGGACGGGCGATCAGCCCCAGCATTTT.

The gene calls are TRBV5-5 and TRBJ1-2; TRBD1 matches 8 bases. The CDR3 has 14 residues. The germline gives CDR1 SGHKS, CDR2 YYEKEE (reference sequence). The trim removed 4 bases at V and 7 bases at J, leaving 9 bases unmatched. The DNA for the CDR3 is TGTGCCAGCAGCAGCTGGACAGGGTCATTTGGCTACACCTTC. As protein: CASSSWTGSFGYTF. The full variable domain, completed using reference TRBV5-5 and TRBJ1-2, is DAGVTQSPTHLIKTRGQQVTLRCSPISGHKSVSWYQQVLGQGPQFIFQYYEKEERGRGNFPDRFSARQFPNYSSELNVNALLLGDSALYLCASSSWTGSFGYTFGSGTRLTVV.

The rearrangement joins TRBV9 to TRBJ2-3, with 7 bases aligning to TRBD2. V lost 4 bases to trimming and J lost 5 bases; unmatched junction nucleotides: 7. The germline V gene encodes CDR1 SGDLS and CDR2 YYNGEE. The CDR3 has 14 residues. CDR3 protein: CASSLRLAGDTQYF. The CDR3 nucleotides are TGTGCCAGCAGCTTAAGACTAGCAGGAGATACGCAGTATTTT.

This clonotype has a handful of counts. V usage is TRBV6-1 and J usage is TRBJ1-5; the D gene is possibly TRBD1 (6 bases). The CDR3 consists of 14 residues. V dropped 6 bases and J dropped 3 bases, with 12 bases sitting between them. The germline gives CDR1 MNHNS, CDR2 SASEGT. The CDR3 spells CASRGGGLNQPQHF. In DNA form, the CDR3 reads TGTGCCAGCAGAGGGGGGGGCCTCAATCAGCCCCAGCATTTT.

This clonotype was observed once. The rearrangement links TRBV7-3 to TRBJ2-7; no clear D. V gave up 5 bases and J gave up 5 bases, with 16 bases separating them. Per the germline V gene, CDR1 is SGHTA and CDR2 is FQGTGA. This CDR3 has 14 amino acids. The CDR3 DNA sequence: TGTGCCAGCAGCGAAGGGTCGGACCCCAACGAGCAGTACTTC. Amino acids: CASSEGSDPNEQYF. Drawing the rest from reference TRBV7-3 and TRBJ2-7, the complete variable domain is GAGVSQTPSNKVTEKGKYVELRCDPISGHTALYWYRQSLGQGPEFLIYFQGTGAADDSGLPNDRFFAVRPEGSVSTLKIQRTERGDSAVYLCASSEGSDPNEQYFGPGTRLTVT.

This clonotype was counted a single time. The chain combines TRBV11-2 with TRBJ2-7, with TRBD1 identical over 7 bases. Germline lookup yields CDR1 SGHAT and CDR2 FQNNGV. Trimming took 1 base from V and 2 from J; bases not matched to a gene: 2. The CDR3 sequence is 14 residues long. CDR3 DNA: TGTGCCAGCAGCTTAGCTCAGGGGGCCTACGAGCAGTACTTC. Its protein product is CASSLAQGAYEQYF.

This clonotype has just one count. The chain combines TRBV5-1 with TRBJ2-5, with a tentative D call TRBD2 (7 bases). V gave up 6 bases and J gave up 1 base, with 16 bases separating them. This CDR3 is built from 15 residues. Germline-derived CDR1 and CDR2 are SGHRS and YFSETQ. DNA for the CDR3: TGCGCCAGCAACACTGGTGGGGGGGCCCAAGAGACCCAGTACTTC. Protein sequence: CASNTGGGAQETQYF.